This T cell receptor (beta chain) emerged from a study of blood T cell repertoires in COVID-19. V was shortened by 5 bases and J by 2 bases, with 10 bases between the two germline ends. This CDR3 comprises 14 residues. The germline V gene has CDR1 LNHNV and CDR2 YYDKDF (reference sequence). Produced via immunoSEQ multiplex PCR; TCRdb's table is partial and in-frame only. The table has some 170,000 clones, 75% to 90% seen once; the top ten hold 6.2%. The TCR sequence derives from a man aged 40-55 years who had recovered from COVID-19. Sequenced input: PBMCs or T cells enriched from blood (not recorded which). V usage is TRBV15 and J usage is TRBJ1-5, with TRBD1 as a possible D gene (5 bases). The CDR3 nucleotides read TGTGCCACCAGCGAAGGACATGGCAATCAGCCCCAGCATTTT. It yields the protein CATSEGHGNQPQHF.